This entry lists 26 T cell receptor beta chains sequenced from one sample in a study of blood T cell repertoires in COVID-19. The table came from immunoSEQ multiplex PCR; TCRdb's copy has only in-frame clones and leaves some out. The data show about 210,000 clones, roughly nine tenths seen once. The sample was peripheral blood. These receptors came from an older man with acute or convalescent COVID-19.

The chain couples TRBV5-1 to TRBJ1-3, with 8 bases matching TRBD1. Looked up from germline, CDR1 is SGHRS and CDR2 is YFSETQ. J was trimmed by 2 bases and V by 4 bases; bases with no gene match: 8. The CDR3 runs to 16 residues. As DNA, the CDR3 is TGCGCCAGCAGCATAAGACCGGGACAGGCTGGAAACACCATATATTTT. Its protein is CASSIRPGQAGNTIYF.

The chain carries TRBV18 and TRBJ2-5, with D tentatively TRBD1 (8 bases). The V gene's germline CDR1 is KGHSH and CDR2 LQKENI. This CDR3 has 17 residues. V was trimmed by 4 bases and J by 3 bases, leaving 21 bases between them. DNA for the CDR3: TGTGCCAGCTCACTCTTTTATGGACAGGGAGGGGAAGAGACCCAGTACTTC. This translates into CASSLFYGQGGEETQYF.

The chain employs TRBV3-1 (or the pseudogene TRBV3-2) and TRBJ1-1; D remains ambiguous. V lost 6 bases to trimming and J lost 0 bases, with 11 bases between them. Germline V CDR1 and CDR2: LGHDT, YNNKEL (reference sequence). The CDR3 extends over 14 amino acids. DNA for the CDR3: TGTGCCAGCAGTCGAGGGTCTTTGAACACTGAAGCTTTCTTT. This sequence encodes CASSRGSLNTEAFF.

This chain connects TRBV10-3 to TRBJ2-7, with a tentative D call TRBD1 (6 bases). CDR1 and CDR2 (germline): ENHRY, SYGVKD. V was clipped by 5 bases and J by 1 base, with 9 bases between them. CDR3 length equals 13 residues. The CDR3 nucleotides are TGTGCCATCAGTTTGACAGGTTCCTACGAGCAGTACTTC. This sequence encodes CAISLTGSYEQYF.

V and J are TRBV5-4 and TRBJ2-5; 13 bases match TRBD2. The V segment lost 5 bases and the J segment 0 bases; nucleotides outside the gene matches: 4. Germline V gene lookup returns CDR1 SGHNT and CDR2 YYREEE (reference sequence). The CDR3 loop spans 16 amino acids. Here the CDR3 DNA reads TGTGCCAGCAGGTCCGGACTAGCGGGAGACCAAGAGACCCAGTACTTC. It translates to CASRSGLAGDQETQYF.

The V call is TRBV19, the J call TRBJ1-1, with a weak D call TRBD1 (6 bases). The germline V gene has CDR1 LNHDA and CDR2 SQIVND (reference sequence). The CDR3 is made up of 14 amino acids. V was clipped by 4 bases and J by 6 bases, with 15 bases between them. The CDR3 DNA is TGTGCCAGTAGTACTCCACCCCGGACAGCTGAAGCTTTCTTT. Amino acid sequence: CASSTPPRTAEAFF.

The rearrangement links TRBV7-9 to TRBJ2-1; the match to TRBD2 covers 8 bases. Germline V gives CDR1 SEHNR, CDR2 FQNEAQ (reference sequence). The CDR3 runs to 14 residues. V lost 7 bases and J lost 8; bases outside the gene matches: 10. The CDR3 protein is CASIKAGVFHEQFF. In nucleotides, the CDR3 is TGTGCCAGCATTAAAGCGGGAGTGTTCCATGAGCAGTTCTTC.

In DNA form, the CDR3 reads TGTGCCAGCAACACCTTAGCGGGAATCGGTGAGCAGTTCTTC. Its translation is CASNTLAGIGEQFF. The V call is TRBV25-1, the J call TRBJ2-1; 8 positions agree with TRBD2. This CDR3 is built from 14 residues. CDR1 is MGHDK and CDR2 is SYGVNS in the germline V gene. Losses at the gene ends were 7 bases for V and 9 bases for J; bases not matched to a gene: 11.

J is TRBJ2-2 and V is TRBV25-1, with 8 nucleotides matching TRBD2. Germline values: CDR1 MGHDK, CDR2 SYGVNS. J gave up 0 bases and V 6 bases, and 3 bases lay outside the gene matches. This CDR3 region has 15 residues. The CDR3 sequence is CASRKAGANTGELFF. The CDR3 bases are TGTGCCAGCAGAAAAGCGGGAGCGAACACCGGGGAGCTGTTTTTT.

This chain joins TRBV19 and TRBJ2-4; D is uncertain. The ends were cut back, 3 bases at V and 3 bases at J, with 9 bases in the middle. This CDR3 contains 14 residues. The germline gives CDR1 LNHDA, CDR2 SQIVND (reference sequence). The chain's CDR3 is CASSIRADKNIQYF. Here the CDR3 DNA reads TGTGCCAGTAGTATTAGAGCCGACAAAAACATTCAGTACTTC.

Here the CDR3 DNA reads TGTGCCACTAAGATTAGCGGGAGGCTATACAATGAGCAGTTCTTC. Its translation is CATKISGRLYNEQFF. J is TRBJ2-1 and V is TRBV19; 10 nucleotides match TRBD2. CDR1 and CDR2 (germline): LNHDA, SQIVND (reference sequence). The CDR3 sequence is 15 residues long. J lost 4 bases, V lost 10 bases, and 10 bases had no gene match.

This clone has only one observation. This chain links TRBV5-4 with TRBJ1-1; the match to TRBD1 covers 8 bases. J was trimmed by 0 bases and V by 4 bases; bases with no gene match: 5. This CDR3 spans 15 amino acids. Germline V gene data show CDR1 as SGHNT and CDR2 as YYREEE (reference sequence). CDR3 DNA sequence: TGTGCCAGCAGCCCCAGGACAGGGATGAACACTGAAGCTTTCTTT. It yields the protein CASSPRTGMNTEAFF.

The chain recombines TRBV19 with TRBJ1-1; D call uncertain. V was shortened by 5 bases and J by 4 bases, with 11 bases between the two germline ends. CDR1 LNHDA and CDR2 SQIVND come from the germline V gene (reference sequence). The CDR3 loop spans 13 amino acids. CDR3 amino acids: CASSFGESTEAFF. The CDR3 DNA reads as TGTGCCAGTAGTTTCGGGGAAAGCACTGAAGCTTTCTTT.

CDR3 nucleotides: TGTGCCACCAGTGATCCTAGCGGGAGGGCCCTCGGGGGCGAGCAGTTCTTC. Protein sequence: CATSDPSGRALGGEQFF. V and J are TRBV24-1 and TRBJ2-1, with 12 nucleotides matching TRBD2. The CDR3 consists of 17 residues. Germline loops: CDR1 KGHDR, CDR2 SFDVKD. The J segment lost 10 bases and the V segment lost 3 bases, leaving 12 bases of the junction unmatched.

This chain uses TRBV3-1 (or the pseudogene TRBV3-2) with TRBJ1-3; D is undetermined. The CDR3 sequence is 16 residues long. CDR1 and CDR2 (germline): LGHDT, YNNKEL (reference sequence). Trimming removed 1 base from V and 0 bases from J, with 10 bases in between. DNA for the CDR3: TGTGCCAGCAGCCAAGTGAGGTTCATCTCTGGAAACACCATATATTTT. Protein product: CASSQVRFISGNTIYF.

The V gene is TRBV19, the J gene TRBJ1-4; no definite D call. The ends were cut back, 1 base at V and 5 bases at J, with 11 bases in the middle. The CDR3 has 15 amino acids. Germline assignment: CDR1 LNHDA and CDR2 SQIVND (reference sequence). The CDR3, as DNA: TGTGCCAGTAGTATAGGGTACAGAGAAAATGAAAAACTGTTTTTT. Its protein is CASSIGYRENEKLFF.

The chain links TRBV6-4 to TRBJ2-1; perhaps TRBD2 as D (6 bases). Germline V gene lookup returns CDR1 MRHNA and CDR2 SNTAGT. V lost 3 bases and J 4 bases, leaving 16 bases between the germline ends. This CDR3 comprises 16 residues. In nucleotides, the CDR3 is TGTGCCAGCAGTGAAATACCCGGGAGTTATTACAATGAGCAGTTCTTC. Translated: CASSEIPGSYYNEQFF.

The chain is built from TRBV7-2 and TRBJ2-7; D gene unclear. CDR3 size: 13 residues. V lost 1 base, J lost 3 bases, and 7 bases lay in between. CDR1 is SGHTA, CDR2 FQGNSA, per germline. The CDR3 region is CASSLGVNYEQYF. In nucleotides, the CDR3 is TGTGCCAGCAGCTTAGGTGTAAACTACGAGCAGTACTTC.

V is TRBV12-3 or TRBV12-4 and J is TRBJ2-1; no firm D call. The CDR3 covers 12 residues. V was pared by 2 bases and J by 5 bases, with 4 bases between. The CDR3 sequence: CASSLINNEQFF. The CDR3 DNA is TGTGCCAGCAGTTTAATCAACAATGAGCAGTTCTTC.

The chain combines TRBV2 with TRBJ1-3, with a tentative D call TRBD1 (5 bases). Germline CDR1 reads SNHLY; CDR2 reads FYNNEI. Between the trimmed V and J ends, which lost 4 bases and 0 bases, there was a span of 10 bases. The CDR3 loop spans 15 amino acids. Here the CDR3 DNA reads TGTGCCAGCAGTGTCGACAGAAGCTCTGGAAACACCATATATTTT. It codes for CASSVDRSSGNTIYF.

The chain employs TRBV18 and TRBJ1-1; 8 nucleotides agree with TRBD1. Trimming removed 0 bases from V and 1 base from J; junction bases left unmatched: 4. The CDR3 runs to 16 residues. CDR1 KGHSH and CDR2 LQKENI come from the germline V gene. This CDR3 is CASSPPMTGENTEAFF. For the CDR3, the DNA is TGTGCCAGCTCACCACCTATGACAGGGGAGAACACTGAAGCTTTCTTT.

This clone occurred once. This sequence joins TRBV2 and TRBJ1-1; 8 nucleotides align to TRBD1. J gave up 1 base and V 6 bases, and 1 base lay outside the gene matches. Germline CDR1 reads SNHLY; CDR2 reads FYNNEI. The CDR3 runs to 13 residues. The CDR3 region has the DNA TGTGCCAGCAGGGGGACAGGGAACACTGAAGCTTTCTTT. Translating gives CASRGTGNTEAFF.

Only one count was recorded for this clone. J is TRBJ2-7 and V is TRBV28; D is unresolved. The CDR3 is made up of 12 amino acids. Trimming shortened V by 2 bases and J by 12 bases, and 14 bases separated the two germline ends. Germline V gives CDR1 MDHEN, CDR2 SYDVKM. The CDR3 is CASSLGQPRLYF. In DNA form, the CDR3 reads TGTGCCAGCAGTTTAGGGCAGCCTCGTTTGTACTTC. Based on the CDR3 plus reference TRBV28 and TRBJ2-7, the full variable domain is DVKVTQSSRYLVKRTGEKVFLECVQDMDHENMFWYRQDPGLGLRLIYFSYDVKMKEKGDIPEGYSVSREKKERFSLILESASTNQTSMYLCASSLGQPRLYFGPGTRLTVT.

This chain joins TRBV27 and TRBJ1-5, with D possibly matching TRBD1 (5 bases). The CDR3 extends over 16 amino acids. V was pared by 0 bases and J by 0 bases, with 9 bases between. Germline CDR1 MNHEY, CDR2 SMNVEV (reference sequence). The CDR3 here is CASSLSGGVSNQPQHF. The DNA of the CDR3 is TGTGCCAGCAGTTTATCGGGGGGGGTTAGCAATCAGCCCCAGCATTTT.

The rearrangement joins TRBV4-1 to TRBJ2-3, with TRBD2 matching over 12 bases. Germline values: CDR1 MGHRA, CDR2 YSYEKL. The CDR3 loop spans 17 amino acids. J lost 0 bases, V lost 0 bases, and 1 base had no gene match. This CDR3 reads CASSQEGTSGSTDTQYF. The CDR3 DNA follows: TGCGCCAGCAGCCAAGAGGGGACTAGCGGGAGCACAGATACGCAGTATTTT.

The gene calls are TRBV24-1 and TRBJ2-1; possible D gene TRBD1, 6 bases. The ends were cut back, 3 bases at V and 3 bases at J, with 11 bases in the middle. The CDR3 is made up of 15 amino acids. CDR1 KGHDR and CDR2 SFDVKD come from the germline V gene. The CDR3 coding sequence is TGTGCCACCAGTGATATAGGGGGACACTACAATGAGCAGTTCTTC. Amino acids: CATSDIGGHYNEQFF.